The 5 T cell receptor beta chains presented below share a single source sample, sequenced in a study of blood T cell repertoires in COVID-19. Only in-frame clones appear in the TCRdb table, and some are missing; sequencing was by immunoSEQ multiplex PCR. This table holds about 270,000 clones, 88% found once. Sequencing was carried out using peripheral blood. The receptors come from a man aged 55 to 70 who had recovered from COVID-19.

The chain uses TRBV24-1 and TRBJ2-7; D might be TRBD2 (5 bases). The V gene lost 4 bases and the J gene lost 3 bases, with 12 bases spanning the gap. The germline CDR1 and CDR2 sequences are KGHDR and SFDVKD. This CDR3 is 14 amino acids long. CDR3 protein: CATSDSGSLYEQYF. The CDR3, as DNA: TGTGCCACCAGTGACTCTGGGAGCCTCTACGAGCAGTACTTC.

The CDR3 region is CASSAGLAGGSTDTQYF. The CDR3 DNA is TGTGCCAGCAGCGCCGGACTAGCGGGGGGCAGCACAGATACGCAGTATTTT. The chain links TRBV9 to TRBJ2-3, with TRBD2 identical over 14 bases. CDR3 length: 17 amino acids. CDR1 is SGDLS and CDR2 is YYNGEE in the germline V gene. V was pared by 3 bases and J by 0 bases, with 3 bases of the junction left unmatched.

The chain uses TRBV19 and TRBJ1-3; a weak D match, TRBD1 (5 bases). V gave up 3 bases and J gave up 4 bases, with 19 bases separating them. The CDR3 totals 17 residues. In germline, CDR1 is LNHDA, CDR2 SQIVND (reference sequence). In DNA form, the CDR3 reads TGTGCCAGTAGTATCGGAATACAGGTGCGGCGGGGAAACACCATATATTTT. Protein product: CASSIGIQVRRGNTIYF.

The CDR3 coding sequence is TGTGCCTGGAGTGCCGGGACAGGGGGGTCTCGGTCACCTGGCTACACCTTC. It codes for CAWSAGTGGSRSPGYTF. The chain links TRBV30 to TRBJ1-2, with TRBD1 matching 11 bases. This CDR3 has 17 amino acids. V was clipped by 1 base and J by 7 bases; unmatched bases: 14. Germline V gene data show CDR1 as GTSNPN and CDR2 as SVGIG (reference sequence).

V usage is TRBV7-8 and J usage is TRBJ2-7; 7 positions agree with TRBD1. Germline V gene data show CDR1 as SGHVS and CDR2 as FQNEAQ. V gave up 3 bases and J gave up 6 bases; unmatched junction bases: 8. The CDR3 is 14 residues long. In DNA form, the CDR3 reads TGTGCCAGCAGCTTCCGGGACAGTCGTCCCGAGCAGTACTTC. Protein: CASSFRDSRPEQYF.